What follows is one T cell receptor (beta chain) and its context. No clone much larger than this one lies a single base away; base qualities are absent. These data originate in a study of tacrolimus-resistant gene-edited T cells for transplant recipients (TCRdb year 2020). Regarding the research as a whole: TCRbeta sequencing compared clonality and clone numbers between expanded FKBP12 knockout and unedited CMV-specific T cell products. Repertoire sequencing was done as a safety check to rule out transformation-driven clonal outgrowth after gene editing. Sequencing covered a couple of donors, and each donor provided one unedited CMV-specific T cell product and one FKBP12 knockout CMV-specific T cell product.

PBMCs were stimulated for around 6 hours with overlapping CMV pp65 and IE-1 peptide pools before enrichment with an IFNgamma secretion assay kit. Unmodified control products were expanded alongside the edited products but were not electroporated. Enriched CMV-specific T cells were expanded in culture with recombinant human IL-7 and IL-15. T cell products were cultured for 21 days before cryopreservation. After activation, CMV-specific T cells were enriched from PBMCs based on IFNgamma secretion. General study outcomes and caveats: The authors concluded that gene editing did not drastically skew the TCRbeta repertoire and did not cause excessive clonal expansion. Comparable clonality, top-10 clone read coverage, and total clone numbers were found for knockout and unedited products. The repertoire comparisons shown in Figure 5 were based on n = 2. Repertoires from different donors showed no Morisita similarity, whereas knockout and unedited products from the same donor showed high similarity.

At the junction V is shortened by 2 bases and J by 11 bases, with 12 bases in between. From its cysteine to its phenylalanine, the CDR3 spans 12 amino acids. CDR3 DNA is the only sequence kept; it has 36 bases, read in frame from the first base. Genomic DNA was used for TCRbeta sequencing through the immunoSEQ service. As for the original processing: Repertoires were analyzed with immunoSEQ ANALYZER 3.0, computing Morisita similarity, clonality, top-10 clone coverage and total clone counts. On the clonality scale, a value of 1 indicated a monoclonal product, while lower values indicated more diverse products. In TCRdb, the immuneACCESS table is reduced to in-frame sequences with V and J assigned. These tables do not hold every clone; where another copy was compared, an unresolved V gene accounts for under half, and the others remain unexplained. The D gene and trimming were derived from the DNA, and the V and J assignments and clone size from that table. For this sample there are about 690 clones; about 50% appear just once. The ten largest clones capture approximately 80% of the sample.

The sequence was collected from a human donor in good health, a blood donor. What was sequenced was a CMV-specific product grown in culture. This specimen's cell subset or site label, interpreted: expanded CMV-specific T cell product isolated by IFNgamma secretion after CMV peptide stimulation. The rearrangement combines TRBV12-3 or TRBV12-4 with TRBJ1-1, with the D gene uncertain. The nucleotide sequence is TGTGCCAGCAGTTTATTTGGGCCACGGGCTTTCTTT. This gives the protein CASSLFGPRAFF.